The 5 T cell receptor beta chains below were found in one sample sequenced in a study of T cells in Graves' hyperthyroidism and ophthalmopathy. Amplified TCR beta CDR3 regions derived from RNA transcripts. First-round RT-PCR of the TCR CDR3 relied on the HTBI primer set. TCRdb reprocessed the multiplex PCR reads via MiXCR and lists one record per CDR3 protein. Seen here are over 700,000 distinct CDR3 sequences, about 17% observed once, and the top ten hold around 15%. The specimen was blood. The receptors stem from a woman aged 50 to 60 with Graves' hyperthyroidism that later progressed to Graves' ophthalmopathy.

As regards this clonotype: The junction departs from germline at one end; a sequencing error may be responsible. CDR3 protein: CASSQREENTEAFF. CDR3 coding DNA: TGCGCCAGCAGCCAACGAGAGGAGAACACTGAAGCTTTCTTT. The chain carries TRBV7-3 and TRBJ1-1; the D is unclear. The V gene's germline CDR1 is SGHTA and CDR2 FQGTGA. The length of the CDR3 is 14 residues.

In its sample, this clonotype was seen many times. DNA for the CDR3: TGCAGTGCCAGGCAGGGCGGTAATGAAAAACTGTTTTTT. Encoded protein: CSARQGGNEKLFF. The rearrangement uses TRBV20-1 and TRBJ1-4, with a possible D match to TRBD1 (5 bases). Germline loops: CDR1 DFQATT, CDR2 SNEGSKA (reference sequence). V lost 6 bases and J 4 bases, leaving 12 bases between the germline ends. The CDR3 is 13 amino acids.

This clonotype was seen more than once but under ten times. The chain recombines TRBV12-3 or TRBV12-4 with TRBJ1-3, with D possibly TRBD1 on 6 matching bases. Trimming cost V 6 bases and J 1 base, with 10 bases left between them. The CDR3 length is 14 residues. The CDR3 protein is CASRRTVSGNTIYF. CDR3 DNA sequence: TGTGCCAGCAGGAGGACAGTGTCTGGAAACACCATATATTTT.

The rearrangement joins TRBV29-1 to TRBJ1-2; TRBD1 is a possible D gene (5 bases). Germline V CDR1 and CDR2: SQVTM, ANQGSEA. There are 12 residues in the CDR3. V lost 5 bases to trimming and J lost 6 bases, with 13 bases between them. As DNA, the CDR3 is TGCAGCGTTCTACAGGTAGCTGATGGCTACACCTTC. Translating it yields CSVLQVADGYTF.

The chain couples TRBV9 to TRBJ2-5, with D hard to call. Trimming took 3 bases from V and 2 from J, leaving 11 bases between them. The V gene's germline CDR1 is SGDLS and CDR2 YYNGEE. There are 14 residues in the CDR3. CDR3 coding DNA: TGTGCCAGCAGCGGGCGAAACAGACAAGAGACCCAGTACTTC. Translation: CASSGRNRQETQYF. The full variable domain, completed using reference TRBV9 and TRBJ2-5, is DSGVTQTPKHLITATGQRVTLRCSPRSGDLSVYWYQQSLDQGLQFLIQYYNGEERAKGNILERFSAQQFPDLHSELNLSSLELGDSALYFCASSGRNRQETQYFGPGTRLLVL.